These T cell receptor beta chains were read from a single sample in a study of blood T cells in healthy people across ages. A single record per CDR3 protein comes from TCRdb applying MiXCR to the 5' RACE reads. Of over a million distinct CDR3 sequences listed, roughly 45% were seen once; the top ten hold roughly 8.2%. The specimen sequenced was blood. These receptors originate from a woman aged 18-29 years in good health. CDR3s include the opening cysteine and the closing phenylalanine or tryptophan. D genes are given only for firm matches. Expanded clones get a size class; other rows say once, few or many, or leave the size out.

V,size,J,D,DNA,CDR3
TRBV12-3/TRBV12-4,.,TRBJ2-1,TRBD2,TGTGCCAGCAGACGGCCGGGGACTAGCGTACACAATGAGCAGTTCTTC,CASRRPGTSVHNEQFF
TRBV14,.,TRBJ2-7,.,TGTGCCAGCAGCCAATTGACAGACTACGAGCAGTACTTC,CASSQLTDYEQYF
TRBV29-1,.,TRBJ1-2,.,TGCAGCGTTGCTGGGTCCCGGGGGAACTATGGCTACACCTTC,CSVAGSRGNYGYTF
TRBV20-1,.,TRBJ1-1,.,TGCAGTGCTACCTCCGGGAAGGGGGGAAACACTGAAGCTTTCTTT,CSATSGKGGNTEAFF
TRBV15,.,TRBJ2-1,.,TGTGCCACCAGCAGAGATAGGTGGGGGACATACAATGAGCAGTTCTTC,CATSRDRWGTYNEQFF
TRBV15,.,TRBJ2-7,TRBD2,TGTGCCACCAGCAGAGATAAAGGACTAGCGGGGAGAAGCTCCTACGAGCAGTACTTC,CATSRDKGLAGRSSYEQYF
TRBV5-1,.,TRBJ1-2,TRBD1,TGCGCCAGCAGCCAGAAATGGGGACAGGACCTCCCCTATGGCTACACCTTC,CASSQKWGQDLPYGYTF
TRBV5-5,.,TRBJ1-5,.,TGTGCCAGCAGCCGAGAGTGGGCTCAGCCCCAGCATTTT,CASSREWAQPQHF
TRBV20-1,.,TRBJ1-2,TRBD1,TGCAGTGCTAGAGTTAAAAAGGGACAGTCCCCCTCGGGGGGCTACACCTTC,CSARVKKGQSPSGGYTF
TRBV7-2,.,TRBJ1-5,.,TGTGCCAGCGCGTTACCCAATCAGCCCCAGCATTTT,CASALPNQPQHF
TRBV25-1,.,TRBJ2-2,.,TGTGCCAGCAAGGGCCAAGACGGAAACACCGGGGAGCTGTTTTTT,CASKGQDGNTGELFF
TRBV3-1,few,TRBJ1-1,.,TGTGCCAGCAGCCAAAATTGGGGGGTCCCAATCGTGGCTTTCTTT,CASSQNWGVPIVAFF
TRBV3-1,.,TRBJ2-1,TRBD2,TGTGCCAGCAACAGGGACGGGAGGGGAAATGAGCAGTTCTTC,CASNRDGRGNEQFF
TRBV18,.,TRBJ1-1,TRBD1,TGTGCCAGCTCAGCGTTCCAGGGGGCGTATACTGAAGCTTTCTTT,CASSAFQGAYTEAFF
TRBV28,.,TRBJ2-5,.,TGTGCCAGCATTTTATCTATAGGTGAGCAGTACTTC,CASILSIGEQYF
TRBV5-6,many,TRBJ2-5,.,TGTGCCAGCAGCTCCGATGGAAAGGGGTCCCAGTACTTC,CASSSDGKGSQYF
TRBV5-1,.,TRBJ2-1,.,TGCGCCAGCAGCCCTGGCAGGGGACCCGACTCCTACAATGAGCAGTTCTTC,CASSPGRGPDSYNEQFF
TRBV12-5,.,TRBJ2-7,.,TGTGCTAGTGGTTTGACGGGATCCTACAATGAGCAGTACTTC,CASGLTGSYNEQYF
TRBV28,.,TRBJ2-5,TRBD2,TGTGCCAGCAGTCTTGCTAGCGGGGGAATCCAAGAGACCCAGTACTTC,CASSLASGGIQETQYF
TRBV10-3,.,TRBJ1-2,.,TGTGCCATCAGTGAGGATAGGGTAGGTGGCTACACCTTC,CAISEDRVGGYTF
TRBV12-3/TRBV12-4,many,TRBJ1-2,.,TGTGCCAGCAGTTTCGCGGGCGGTGGCTACACCTTC,CASSFAGGGYTF
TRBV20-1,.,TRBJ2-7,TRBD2,TGCAGTGCTACGACCGGGACTACCTTCTACGAGCAGTACTTC,CSATTGTTFYEQYF
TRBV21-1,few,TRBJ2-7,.,TGTGCCAGCAGCACGGGACTAGCGGGAGCTGCCTACGAGCAGTACTTC,CASSTGLAGAAYEQYF
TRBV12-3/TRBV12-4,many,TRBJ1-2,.,TGTGCCAGCAGCCTGGGGTCTCCTTCGCACACCTTC,CASSLGSPSHTF
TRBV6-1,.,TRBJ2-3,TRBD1,TGTGCCAGCAGCGGAGGACAGGGGAAAACAGATACGCAGTATTTT,CASSGGQGKTDTQYF
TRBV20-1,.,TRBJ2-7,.,TGCAGTGCGCCTACCGGGAGACTCTACGAGCAGTACTTC,CSAPTGRLYEQYF
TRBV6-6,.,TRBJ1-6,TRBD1,TGTGCCAGCACCGGACAGGGAAGCTCCTATAATTCACCCCTCCACTTT,CASTGQGSSYNSPLHF
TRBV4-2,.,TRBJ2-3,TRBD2,TGTGCCAGCAGCCAGACCTCCGGTAGCGGGGGGGCCGGTACAGATACGCAGTATTTT,CASSQTSGSGGAGTDTQYF
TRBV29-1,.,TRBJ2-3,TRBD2,TGCAGCGTTGGGGGGACGGGGGGAGGCACAGATACGCAGTATTTT,CSVGGTGGGTDTQYF
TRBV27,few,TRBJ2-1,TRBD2,TGTGCCAGCAGTTCCCTAAATGGCGGGAGGGACTATGAGCAGTTCTTC,CASSSLNGGRDYEQFF
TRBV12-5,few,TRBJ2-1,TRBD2,TGTGCTAGTGGTTTGGCCCCAGGACTAGCGACCAGTGAGCAGTTCTTC,CASGLAPGLATSEQFF
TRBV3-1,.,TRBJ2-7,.,TGTGCCAGCAGCCCGACTGTAGCCAATGAGCAGTACTTC,CASSPTVANEQYF
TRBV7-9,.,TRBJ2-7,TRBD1,TGTGCCAGCAGCCCCCGTTCAGGGGGCGATCAATCCTACGAGCAGTACTTC,CASSPRSGGDQSYEQYF
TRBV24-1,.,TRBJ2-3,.,TGTGCCACCAGTGATCGACTAGCAGATACGCAGTATTTT,CATSDRLADTQYF
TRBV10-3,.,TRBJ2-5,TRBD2,TGTGCCATCACCTCCGGGACTAGCCCCGGTGGGGAGCAGTACTTC,CAITSGTSPGGEQYF
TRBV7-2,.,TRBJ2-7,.,TGTGCCAGCAGGGATGTCGGGCGGGTGAGCTACGAGCAGTACTTC,CASRDVGRVSYEQYF
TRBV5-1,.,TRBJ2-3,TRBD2,TGCGCCAGCAAACTGGCGGGAGTCCCAGATACGCAGTATTTT,CASKLAGVPDTQYF
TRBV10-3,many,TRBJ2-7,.,TGTGCCATCAGTGGACCGGGGCAGTCTGGCTCCTACGAGCAGTACTTC,CAISGPGQSGSYEQYF
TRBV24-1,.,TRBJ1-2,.,TGTGCCACCAGTGACCCCTCGGAGGGGGGAGACTATGGCTACACCTTC,CATSDPSEGGDYGYTF
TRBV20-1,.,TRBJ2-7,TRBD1,TGCAGTGCTAGTAGGGACAGAGATTACGAGCAGTACTTC,CSASRDRDYEQYF
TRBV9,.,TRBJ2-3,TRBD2,TGTGCCAGCAGCGCTACTAGCGGGGGGGCCTCCACAGATACGCAGTATTTT,CASSATSGGASTDTQYF